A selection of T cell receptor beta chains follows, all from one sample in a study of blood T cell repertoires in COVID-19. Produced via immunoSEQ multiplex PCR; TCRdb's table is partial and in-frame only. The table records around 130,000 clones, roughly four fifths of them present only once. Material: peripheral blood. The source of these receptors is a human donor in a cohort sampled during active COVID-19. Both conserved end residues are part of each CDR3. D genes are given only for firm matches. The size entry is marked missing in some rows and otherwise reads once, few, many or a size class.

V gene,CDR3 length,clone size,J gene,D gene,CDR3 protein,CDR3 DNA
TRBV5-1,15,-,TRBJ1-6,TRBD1,CASSRDRAYNSPLHF,TGCGCCAGCAGCCGAGACAGGGCTTATAATTCACCCCTCCACTTT
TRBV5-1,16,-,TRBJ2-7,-,CASSFTGARTGDEQYF,TGCGCCAGCAGCTTTACAGGGGCCCGGACGGGGGACGAGCAGTACTTC
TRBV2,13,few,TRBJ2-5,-,CASSPTRQETQYF,TGTGCCAGCAGTCCTACTAGACAAGAGACCCAGTACTTC
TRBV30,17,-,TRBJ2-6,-,CAWSVGVRRSGANVLTF,TGTGCCTGGAGTGTAGGGGTGCGCAGATCTGGGGCCAACGTCCTGACTTTC
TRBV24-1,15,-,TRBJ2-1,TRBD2,CATSDPGTSGGEQFF,TGTGCCACCAGTGATCCCGGGACTAGCGGAGGTGAGCAGTTCTTC
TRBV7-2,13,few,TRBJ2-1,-,CASSSPGLNEQFF,TGTGCCAGCAGCTCCCCCGGTCTCAATGAGCAGTTCTTC
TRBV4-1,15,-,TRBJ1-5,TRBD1,CASSTRTGLNQPQHF,TGCGCCAGCAGCACCCGGACAGGGCTCAATCAGCCCCAGCATTTT
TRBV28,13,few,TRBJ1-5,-,CASSLTANQPQHF,TGTGCCAGCAGTCTGACTGCTAATCAGCCCCAGCATTTT
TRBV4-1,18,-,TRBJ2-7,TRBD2,CASSQDPGLAGKPKEQYF,TGCGCCAGCAGCCAAGACCCCGGACTAGCGGGGAAGCCTAAGGAGCAGTACTTC
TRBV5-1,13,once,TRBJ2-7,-,CASSLALSYEQYF,TGCGCCAGCAGCTTGGCCCTTTCCTACGAGCAGTACTTC
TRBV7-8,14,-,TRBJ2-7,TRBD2,CASSLEASGGKEYF,TGTGCCAGCAGCTTAGAGGCTAGCGGGGGAAAGGAGTACTTC
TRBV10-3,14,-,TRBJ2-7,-,CAISESDSSYEQYF,TGTGCCATCAGTGAAAGCGACAGCTCCTACGAGCAGTACTTC
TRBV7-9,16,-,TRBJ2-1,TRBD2,CASSLGWTSDYNEQFF,TGTGCCAGCAGCTTAGGGTGGACTAGCGACTACAATGAGCAGTTCTTC
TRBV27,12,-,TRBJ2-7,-,CASSFPEGEQYF,TGTGCCAGCAGTTTCCCCGAGGGAGAGCAGTACTTC
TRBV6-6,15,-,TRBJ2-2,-,CASSRTGRFTGELFF,TGTGCCAGCAGTCGGACCGGGAGATTCACCGGGGAGCTGTTTTTT
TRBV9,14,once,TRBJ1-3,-,CASSADSLGNTIYF,TGTGCCAGCAGCGCGGATAGCCTTGGAAACACCATATATTTT
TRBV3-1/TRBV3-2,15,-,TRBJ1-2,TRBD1,CASSHRDRAGYGYTF,TGTGCCAGCAGCCACCGGGACAGGGCAGGCTATGGCTACACCTTC
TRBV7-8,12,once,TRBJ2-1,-,CASSPGYNEQFF,TGTGCCAGCAGCCCAGGATACAATGAGCAGTTCTTC
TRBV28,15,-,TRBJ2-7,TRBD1,CASSKTGGGSYEQYF,TGTGCCAGCAGTAAAACAGGGGGCGGGTCCTACGAGCAGTACTTC
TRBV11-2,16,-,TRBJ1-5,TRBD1,CASSLGQGAGNQPQHF,TGTGCCAGCAGCTTAGGGCAGGGGGCAGGCAATCAGCCCCAGCATTTT
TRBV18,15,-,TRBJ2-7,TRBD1,CASSQPGQGAYEQYF,TGTGCCAGCTCACAACCGGGACAGGGGGCCTACGAGCAGTACTTC
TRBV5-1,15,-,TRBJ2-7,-,CASSIGGSGDYEQYF,TGCGCCAGCAGCATCGGGGGTTCGGGGGACTACGAGCAGTACTTC
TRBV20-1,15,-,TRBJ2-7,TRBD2,CSASALAGALYEQYF,TGCAGTGCTAGTGCCCTAGCGGGGGCCCTCTACGAGCAGTACTTC
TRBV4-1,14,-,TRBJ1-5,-,CASSHTQVNQPQHF,TGCGCCAGCAGCCATACACAGGTCAATCAGCCCCAGCATTTT
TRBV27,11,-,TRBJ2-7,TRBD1,CASGTVYEQYF,TGTGCCAGCGGGACAGTCTACGAGCAGTACTTC
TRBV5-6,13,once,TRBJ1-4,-,CASSLTENEKLFF,TGTGCCAGCAGCTTGACAGAAAATGAAAAACTGTTTTTT
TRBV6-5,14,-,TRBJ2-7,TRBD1,CASSYGTGDYEQYF,TGTGCCAGCAGTTATGGGACAGGGGACTACGAGCAGTACTTC
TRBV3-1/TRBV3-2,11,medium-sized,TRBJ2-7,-,CASSHSYEQYF,TGTGCCAGCAGTCACTCCTACGAGCAGTACTTC
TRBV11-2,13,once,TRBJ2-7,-,CASSRGTDYEQYF,TGTGCCAGCAGCCGGGGGACAGACTACGAGCAGTACTTC
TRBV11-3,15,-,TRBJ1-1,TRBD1,CASSSRDSQGDEAFF,TGTGCCAGCAGCTCCCGGGACAGCCAGGGGGATGAAGCTTTCTTT
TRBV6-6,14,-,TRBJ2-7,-,CASSYRRSGSEQYF,TGTGCCAGCAGTTACCGCCGCTCAGGGTCCGAGCAGTACTTC
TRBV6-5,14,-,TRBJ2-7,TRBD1,CASSKGQGMYEQYF,TGTGCCAGCAGCAAGGGACAGGGGATGTACGAGCAGTACTTC
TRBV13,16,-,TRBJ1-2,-,CASTLSGREERYGYTF,TGTGCCAGCACCCTTAGTGGCAGGGAGGAAAGGTATGGCTACACCTTC
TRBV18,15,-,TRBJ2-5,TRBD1,CASSLSTGGQETQYF,TGTGCCAGCTCACTATCGACAGGGGGCCAAGAGACCCAGTACTTC
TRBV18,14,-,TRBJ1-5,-,CASSPRAGNQPQHF,TGTGCCAGCTCACCACGGGCAGGGAATCAGCCCCAGCATTTT
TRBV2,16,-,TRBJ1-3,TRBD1,CASSSDRAQFGNTIYF,TGTGCCAGCAGCTCGGACAGGGCCCAGTTCGGAAACACCATATATTTT
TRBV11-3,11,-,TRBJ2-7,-,CASSLASEQYF,TGTGCCAGCAGCTTAGCGAGCGAGCAGTACTTC
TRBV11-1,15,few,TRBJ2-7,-,CASSRQGAVLYEQYF,TGTGCCAGCAGCCGCCAGGGTGCGGTCCTCTACGAGCAGTACTTC
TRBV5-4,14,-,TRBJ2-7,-,CASSRTEGGYEQYF,TGTGCCAGCAGCCGGACTGAGGGAGGCTACGAGCAGTACTTC
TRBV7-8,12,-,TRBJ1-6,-,CASSHRVYSLHF,TGTGCCAGCAGCCACAGGGTATACTCCCTCCACTTT
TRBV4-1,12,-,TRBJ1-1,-,CASSQYGTEAFF,TGCGCCAGCAGCCAATACGGCACTGAAGCTTTCTTT
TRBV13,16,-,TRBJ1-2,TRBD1,CASSSGTGAANYGYTF,TGTGCCAGCAGCTCTGGGACAGGGGCCGCTAACTATGGCTACACCTTC
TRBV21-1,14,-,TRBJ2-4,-,CASSPRGGQDIQYF,TGTGCCAGCAGCCCGCGGGGTGGGCAGGACATTCAGTACTTC
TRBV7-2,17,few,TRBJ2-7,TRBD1,CASSSSLPGTGYYEQYF,TGTGCCAGCAGCTCCTCACTGCCCGGGACAGGGTACTACGAGCAGTACTTC
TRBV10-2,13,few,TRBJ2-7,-,CASMGASGREQYF,TGCGCCAGCATGGGGGCTAGCGGTCGGGAGCAGTACTTC
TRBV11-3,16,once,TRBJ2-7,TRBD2,CASSLPGTSGSYEQYF,TGTGCCAGCAGCTTACCCGGGACTAGCGGGTCCTACGAGCAGTACTTC
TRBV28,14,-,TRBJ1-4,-,CASSLSTGGRKLFF,TGTGCCAGCAGTTTGAGTACGGGGGGCAGAAAACTGTTTTTT
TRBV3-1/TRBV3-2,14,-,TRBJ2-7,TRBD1,CASSPGQGVYEQYF,TGTGCCAGCAGCCCGGGACAGGGGGTCTACGAGCAGTACTTC
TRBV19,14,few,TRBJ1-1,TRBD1,CASTKDRVGTEAFF,TGTGCCAGTACCAAGGACAGGGTCGGCACTGAAGCTTTCTTT
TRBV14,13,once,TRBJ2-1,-,CASSPNFGNEQFF,TGTGCCAGCAGCCCCAATTTCGGGAATGAGCAGTTCTTC
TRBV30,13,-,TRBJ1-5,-,CAWSVGAGQPQHF,TGTGCCTGGAGTGTCGGAGCGGGACAGCCCCAGCATTTT
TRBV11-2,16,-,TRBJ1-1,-,CASSQSTGRLNTEAFF,TGTGCCAGCAGCCAAAGCACAGGCCGATTGAACACTGAAGCTTTCTTT
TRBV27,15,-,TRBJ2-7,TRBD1,CASSVGGQGRGEQYF,TGTGCCAGCAGTGTCGGGGGACAGGGACGAGGCGAGCAGTACTTC
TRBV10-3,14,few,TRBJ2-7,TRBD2,CAISASGSTYEQYF,TGTGCCATCAGTGCGAGCGGGAGTACCTACGAGCAGTACTTC
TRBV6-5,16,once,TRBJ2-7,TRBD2,CASSYSTVGGDYEQYF,TGTGCCAGCAGTTACTCGACAGTCGGGGGGGACTACGAGCAGTACTTC